These T cell receptor beta chains were read from a single sample in a study of shared clonotypes between healthy human individuals. Data came from immunoSEQ multiplex PCR; TCRdb stores just in-frame clones and leaves some out. The table lists roughly 2,000,000 clones, roughly 93% of them singletons. Sequencing was performed on naive CD8+ T cells from PBMCs. The receptors shown here come from a man aged 18 to 30 in good health. Some clones in this sample may be carry-over from other donors' samples. The CDR3 runs from the conserved cysteine through the conserved F or W. Fields, in order: V gene, CDR3 protein.

v_call: TRBV29-1; cdr3_aa: CSGGPSGSVTDTQYF
v_call: TRBV29-1; cdr3_aa: CSVVTGPNYGYTF
v_call: TRBV27; cdr3_aa: CASSLGFGYSNQPQHF
v_call: TRBV7-2; cdr3_aa: CASSFSRRLDDYGYTF
v_call: TRBV14; cdr3_aa: CASSQTGTGGEQYF
v_call: TRBV4-3; cdr3_aa: CASSHLADINEQFF
v_call: TRBV18; cdr3_aa: CAKERETQYF
v_call: TRBV9; cdr3_aa: CASSPGGDTEAFF
v_call: TRBV28; cdr3_aa: CASSFRTGWYGYTF
v_call: TRBV11-2; cdr3_aa: CASSLYRRSNEKLFF